The 9 T cell receptor beta chains below all came from one sample that was sequenced in a study of blood T cell repertoires in COVID-19. Libraries were prepared by immunoSEQ multiplex PCR; TCRdb keeps only in-frame clonotypes and omits some of them. The sample has 250,000 to 300,000 clones, roughly nine tenths seen once. Sample: peripheral blood. The receptors stem from a woman aged 25 to 39 with COVID-19, enrolled during active disease.

This chain joins TRBV6-1 and TRBJ2-1; TRBD2 matches at 11 bases. This CDR3 is built from 16 residues. The germline gives CDR1 MNHNS, CDR2 SASEGT. Germline trimming cut 2 bases from V and 4 bases from J; bases unmatched to any gene: 4. CDR3 in amino acids: CASSELGLAVYNEQFF. The CDR3 DNA reads as TGTGCCAGCAGTGAACTGGGACTAGCGGTATACAATGAGCAGTTCTTC.

The chain employs TRBV4-1 and TRBJ1-1, with D possibly matching TRBD1 (5 bases). CDR1 is MGHRA and CDR2 is YSYEKL in the germline V gene. The V and J ends lost 3 bases and 8 bases respectively, with 13 bases between them. This CDR3 comprises 13 residues. This chain's CDR3 is CASSQTGLREAFF. CDR3 nucleotide sequence: TGCGCCAGCAGCCAGACGGGACTCCGAGAAGCTTTCTTT.

The chain couples TRBV30 to TRBJ1-6; 8 bases match TRBD1. Germline CDR1 is GTSNPN and CDR2 is SVGIG (reference sequence). This CDR3 has 14 amino acids. J was trimmed by 8 bases and V by 4 bases; bases with no gene match: 7. The CDR3 DNA reads as TGTGCCTGGACCTCGGACAGGGATTATTCACCCCTCCACTTT. Protein product: CAWTSDRDYSPLHF. The full variable domain, rest sourced from reference TRBV30 and TRBJ1-6, is SQTIHQWPATLVQPVGSPLSLECTVEGTSNPNLYWYRQAAGRGLQLLFYSVGIGQISSEVPQNLSASRPQDRQFILSSKKLLLSDSGFYLCAWTSDRDYSPLHFGNGTRLTVT.

V gene TRBV19 combines with J gene TRBJ2-1; the D is unclear. Germline CDR1 LNHDA, CDR2 SQIVND (reference sequence). V was shortened by 4 bases and J by 0 bases, with 10 bases between the two germline ends. This CDR3 spans 15 amino acids. The CDR3 loop is CASSNSRSSYNEQFF. The CDR3 nucleotides are TGTGCCAGTAGTAACAGTCGTAGCTCCTACAATGAGCAGTTCTTC.

The gene calls are TRBV4-2 and TRBJ2-7, with a tentative D call TRBD2 (5 bases). The length of the CDR3 is 15 residues. In germline, CDR1 is LGHNA, CDR2 YNFKEQ. The V end lost 0 bases, the J end lost 3 bases, and 12 bases lay between the germline ends. The CDR3 nucleotides read TGTGCCAGCAGCCAAGAAATCCAGGCGGGCTACGAGCAGTACTTC. Translating it yields CASSQEIQAGYEQYF.

This chain uses TRBV30 with TRBJ2-2; D is unresolved. The V end was cut by 3 bases, the J end by 6 bases, with 11 bases between. The CDR3 loop spans 13 amino acids. Germline values: CDR1 GTSNPN, CDR2 SVGIG (reference sequence). This CDR3 is CAWSLFSSGELFF. CDR3 DNA sequence: TGTGCCTGGAGCTTATTTAGCTCCGGGGAGCTGTTTTTT.

The CDR3, as DNA: TGTGCCAGCAGTAGACAGGGGGGAAACACTGAAGCTTTCTTT. Protein: CASSRQGGNTEAFF. The rearrangement uses TRBV25-1 and TRBJ1-1; 9 nucleotides agree with TRBD1. With 5 bases clipped from V and 2 bases from J, the junction kept 3 bases outside the gene matches. The CDR3 is made up of 14 amino acids. CDR1 and CDR2 (germline): MGHDK, SYGVNS.

The chain recombines TRBV11-3 with TRBJ2-1; TRBD1 is a possible D gene (5 bases). The CDR3 runs to 13 residues. Trimming pared 2 bases from V and 8 bases from J, leaving 10 bases between. CDR1 and CDR2 (germline): SGHNT, YENEEA. The CDR3 loop is CASSLTGPHEQFF. CDR3 DNA: TGTGCCAGCAGCTTAACAGGCCCCCATGAGCAGTTCTTC.

This clone was seen more than once but under ten times. The V call is TRBV28, the J call TRBJ1-5; D remains ambiguous. V dropped 7 bases and J dropped 7 bases, with 14 bases sitting between them. CDR3 size: 13 residues. Germline V gives CDR1 MDHEN, CDR2 SYDVKM. The CDR3 DNA reads TGTGCCAGCACCACCCCACAGTACCAGCCCCAGCATTTT. It specifies CASTTPQYQPQHF.